This T cell receptor (beta chain) was captured in a study of immune evolution from preneoplasia to lung adenocarcinoma. Premalignant or tumor cells were enriched by macro-dissection after pathologic assessment. Findings and caveats of the study: Later-stage lesions seemingly showed higher T cell density and diversity than normal lung. Normal lung had the highest top T cell clone frequencies.

The CDR3 loop spans 14 amino acids. In germline, CDR1 is SGHRS, CDR2 YFSETQ. Trimming shortened V by 0 bases and J by 2 bases, and 7 bases separated the two germline ends. Of note for this clone: Antigen unknown.

TCRdb's copy holds only in-frame clones and misses some; the assay was immunoSEQ multiplex PCR. The sample yields around 3,500 clones, approximately 80% seen once. The sequencing input was FFPE lung adenocarcinoma in situ tissue. The chain combines TRBV5-1 with TRBJ2-3; a possible D gene is TRBD1 (6 bases). The sequence was collected from a person aged 70 to 80 with lung adenocarcinoma. CDR3 residues: CASSLGQDTDTQYF. CDR3 sequence (DNA): TGCGCCAGCAGCTTGGGACAGGACACAGATACGCAGTATTTT.